These 30 T cell receptor beta chains came from one sample sequenced in a study of T cell responses to AZD1222 COVID-19 vaccine (dated by TCRdb to about 2021). The receptor library was made with the immunoSEQ multiplex PCR assay. The table comes from immuneACCESS by way of TCRdb, which keeps in-frame sequences with V and J called. Part of the clones is missing from these tables; in studies checked, under half for an unresolved V gene and the rest for unknown reasons. This sample comprises roughly 190,000 clones, roughly 90% of them detected only once. The top ten clonotypes cover around 3.7% of the sample. Sample time point, as interpreted from the label and publication: about 28 days (+/-7) after the second vaccine dose. Sequencing used peripheral blood, obtained 28 days after the second AZD1222 dose. Receptor source: an adult who received the AZD1222 COVID-19 vaccine.

This sequence joins TRBV7-9 and TRBJ1-5; 8 bases fit TRBD1. Germline V lookup: CDR1 SEHNR, CDR2 FQNEAQ (reference sequence). The CDR3 totals 15 residues. Trimming took 3 bases from V and 7 from J; bases not matched to a gene: 8. CDR3 nucleotides: TGTGCCAGCAGCTTCGAGGGACAGGCTGGCCAGCCCCAGCATTTT. It is translated as CASSFEGQAGQPQHF.

The genes are TRBV6-5 and TRBJ1-1; possible D gene TRBD1, 6 bases. The CDR3 spans 13 residues. V shed 6 bases and J shed 1 base, with 9 bases lying between them. The germline V gene encodes CDR1 MNHEY and CDR2 SVGAGI. CDR3 in DNA: TGTGCCAGCAGACTCAGGGGGAACACTGAAGCTTTCTTT. This sequence encodes CASRLRGNTEAFF.

The V gene is TRBV28, the J gene TRBJ1-2, with 7 bases fitting TRBD1. V trimming: 4 bases; J trimming: 7 bases; junction bases outside the gene matches: 6. CDR1 and CDR2 (germline): MDHEN, SYDVKM. The CDR3 has 13 amino acids. The CDR3 DNA reads as TGTGCCAGCAGTTCGACAGGGTTTAGTGGCTACACCTTC. Translating gives CASSSTGFSGYTF.

The rearrangement uses TRBV11-2 and TRBJ2-1; 13 positions match TRBD2. Germline lookup yields CDR1 SGHAT and CDR2 FQNNGV. The CDR3 consists of 15 residues. Losses at the gene ends were 3 bases for V and 8 bases for J; bases not matched to a gene: 4. DNA for the CDR3: TGTGCCAGCAGCTTTTGGACTAGCGGGAGCGATGAGCAGTTCTTC. It translates to CASSFWTSGSDEQFF.

The chain is built from TRBV5-6 and TRBJ1-5; D is uncertain. CDR3 length equals 15 residues. Trimming took off 2 bases at V and 4 bases at J, with 13 bases between the two ends. Germline CDR1 is SGHDT and CDR2 is YYEEEE. Written as DNA, the CDR3 is TGTGCCAGCAGCTTTGGTCCCCTGGGGAATCAGCCCCAGCATTTT. It encodes CASSFGPLGNQPQHF.

This chain joins TRBV7-9 and TRBJ1-1; TRBD1 might be the D (5 bases). The CDR3 has 12 amino acids. The germline gives CDR1 SEHNR, CDR2 FQNEAQ (reference sequence). Trimming shortened V by 5 bases and J by 8 bases, and 12 bases separated the two germline ends. CDR3 amino acids: CASSPWRGEAFF. DNA of the CDR3: TGTGCCAGCAGCCCGTGGCGGGGCGAAGCTTTCTTT.

This chain connects TRBV12-3 or TRBV12-4 to TRBJ1-5; no clear D gene. The CDR3 length is 11 residues. Trimming shortened V by 1 base and J by 7 bases, and 2 bases separated the two germline ends. The CDR3, as DNA: TGTGCCAGCAGTTTAGACCAGCCCCAGCATTTT. Protein product: CASSLDQPQHF.

This clone turned up a few times. The chain couples TRBV6-5 to TRBJ1-5; D gene ambiguous. The germline V gene has CDR1 MNHEY and CDR2 SVGAGI. CDR3 length: 12 amino acids. Deletions cut 5 bases from V and 4 bases from J, with 6 bases between. The CDR3 loop is CASSPPNQPQHF. CDR3 sequence (DNA): TGTGCCAGCAGTCCCCCGAATCAGCCCCAGCATTTT.

The chain is built from TRBV28 and TRBJ1-5; D is undetermined. Germline V gene sequence: CDR1 MDHEN, CDR2 SYDVKM. Trimming cost V 10 bases and J 6 bases, with 16 bases left between them. The CDR3 runs to 13 residues. In nucleotides, the CDR3 is TGTGCCATCGGACCCCCCCCTCGTCAGCCCCAGCATTTT. Encoded protein: CAIGPPPRQPQHF.

The J gene is TRBJ1-1, the V gene TRBV21-1. TRBV21-1 is termed a pseudogene. The CDR3 runs 13 residues. The DNA of the CDR3 is TGTGCCAGCACTAGGAGGTTGAACACTGAAGCTTTCTTT. Amino acid sequence: CASTRRLNTEAFF.

The V and J genes are TRBV28 and TRBJ2-7; the D is unclear. Germline CDR1 is MDHEN and CDR2 is SYDVKM. The CDR3 has 13 residues. Trimming pared 2 bases from V and 6 bases from J, leaving 11 bases between. The CDR3 nucleotides read TGTGCCAGCAGTTTAGCCCCTCCGAGCGAGCAGTACTTC. This codes for CASSLAPPSEQYF.

CDR3 protein: CASSWGPFSGANVLTF. For the CDR3, the DNA is TGCGCCAGCAGCTGGGGGCCATTCTCTGGGGCCAACGTCCTGACTTTC. The chain carries TRBV5-1 and TRBJ2-6; perhaps TRBD1 as D (6 bases). CDR3 length: 16 amino acids. The germline V gene has CDR1 SGHRS and CDR2 YFSETQ. Trimming removed 3 bases from V and 0 bases from J, with 10 bases in between.

This chain links TRBV6-5 with TRBJ2-1; 7 nucleotides match TRBD2. The trim removed 6 bases at V and 5 bases at J, leaving 7 bases unmatched. CDR1 is MNHEY and CDR2 is SVGAGI in the germline V gene. CDR3 length: 14 amino acids. Here the CDR3 DNA reads TGTGCCAGCAGCTCCGGGACTAAACACAATGAGCAGTTCTTC. Translated, it gives CASSSGTKHNEQFF.

This sequence joins TRBV7-3 and TRBJ2-3; D gene ambiguous. Germline loops: CDR1 SGHTA, CDR2 FQGTGA. This CDR3 comprises 14 residues. The germline V and J ends were trimmed by 2 bases and 3 bases, with 9 bases remaining between them. The CDR3 sequence: CASSLLVGTDTQYF. The CDR3 DNA reads TGTGCCAGCAGCTTATTAGTCGGAACAGATACGCAGTATTTT.

The genes are TRBV4-1 and TRBJ2-7, with D perhaps TRBD2 (6 bases). Germline values: CDR1 MGHRA, CDR2 YSYEKL. The CDR3 has 13 amino acids. V lost 0 bases to trimming and J lost 7 bases, with 10 bases between them. In nucleotides, the CDR3 is TGCGCCAGCAGCCAAGATCCCGGAGGGGAGCAGTACTTC. This sequence encodes CASSQDPGGEQYF.

This clone was detected a few times. V gene TRBV7-9 combines with J gene TRBJ2-7; D may be TRBD2 (6 bases). From germline, CDR1 is SEHNR and CDR2 FQNEAQ (reference sequence). Deletions cut 1 base from V and 9 bases from J, with 13 bases between. The CDR3 spans 13 residues. CDR3: CASSLVGGVWQYF. For the CDR3, the DNA is TGTGCCAGCAGCTTAGTAGGAGGGGTATGGCAGTACTTC. The variable domain in full, completed from reference TRBV7-9 and TRBJ2-7, reads DTGVSQNPRHKITKRGQNVTFRCDPISEHNRLYWYRQTLGQGPEFLTYFQNEAQLEKSRLLSDRFSAERPKGSFSTLEIQRTEQGDSAMYLCASSLVGGVWQYFGPGTRLTVT.

The genes are TRBV10-3 and TRBJ1-2; possible D gene TRBD1, 6 bases. CDR3 size: 13 residues. Trimming pared 7 bases from V and 6 bases from J, leaving 15 bases between. CDR1 is ENHRY and CDR2 is SYGVKD in the germline V gene. CDR3 sequence: CAITVGQTNGYTF. The DNA of the CDR3 is TGTGCCATCACCGTTGGACAGACGAATGGCTACACCTTC.

V and J are TRBV11-3 and TRBJ2-7; no firm D call. Per germline, CDR1 SGHNT and CDR2 YENEEA. The CDR3 covers 13 residues. V shed 3 bases and J shed 4 bases, with 10 bases lying between them. The CDR3 nucleotides are TGTGCCAGCAGCTTCTCGGCCGCTTACGAGCAGTACTTC. This codes for CASSFSAAYEQYF.

This chain connects TRBV2 to TRBJ1-5; D not certain. Germline CDR1 reads SNHLY; CDR2 reads FYNNEI. The CDR3 contains 14 residues. V lost 4 bases to trimming and J lost 1 base, with 8 bases between them. This chain's CDR3 is CASSVWPSNQPQHF. For the CDR3, the DNA is TGTGCCAGCAGTGTATGGCCGAGCAATCAGCCCCAGCATTTT.

The V call is TRBV5-1, the J call TRBJ2-2; the D gene is possibly TRBD1 (5 bases). Trimming took 0 bases from V and 4 from J, leaving 10 bases between them. CDR1 SGHRS and CDR2 YFSETQ come from the germline V gene. The CDR3 extends over 15 amino acids. The CDR3 spells CASSLEAGSTGELFF. As DNA, the CDR3 is TGCGCCAGCAGCTTGGAGGCAGGGTCCACCGGGGAGCTGTTTTTT.

The rearrangement links TRBV19 to TRBJ1-2; D remains ambiguous. The CDR3 extends over 16 amino acids. The germline CDR1 and CDR2 sequences are LNHDA and SQIVND (reference sequence). V was pared by 7 bases and J by 1 base, with 19 bases between. CDR3 sequence (DNA): TGTGCCAGTAAAGGGAATATTTTGGGAGGTAACTATGGCTACACCTTC. As protein: CASKGNILGGNYGYTF.

The table lists this clone with a few counts. The chain combines TRBV5-4 with TRBJ2-7, with D perhaps assigned TRBD1 or TRBD2 (6 bases each). In germline, CDR1 is SGHNT, CDR2 YYREEE (reference sequence). Trimming stripped 2 bases from V and 2 bases from J, with 14 bases between. This CDR3 spans 15 amino acids. The CDR3 here is CASSFWGRGTYEQYF. The DNA for the CDR3 is TGTGCCAGCAGCTTCTGGGGGCGCGGGACCTACGAGCAGTACTTC.

This chain uses TRBV11-2 with TRBJ1-1; D call uncertain. The CDR3 contains 14 residues. CDR1 and CDR2 from the germline V gene are SGHAT and FQNNGV. Trimming removed 1 base at V and 3 bases at J, with 9 bases between. The CDR3 here is CASSLGAGYTEAFF. The CDR3 bases are TGTGCCAGCAGCTTAGGGGCCGGCTACACTGAAGCTTTCTTT.

The CDR3 sequence is CASSYARRETQYF. The CDR3 nucleotides read TGTGCCAGCAGTTACGCGAGAAGAGAGACCCAGTACTTC. V gene TRBV6-6 combines with J gene TRBJ2-5; the D is unclear. This CDR3 is built from 13 residues. Germline V CDR1 and CDR2: MNHNY, SVGAGI (reference sequence). V lost 2 bases and J lost 4, with 8 bases in between.

The chain links TRBV7-8 to TRBJ2-7, with a possible D match to TRBD2 (6 bases). The CDR3 is made up of 15 amino acids. Trimming cost V 1 base and J 2 bases, with 12 bases left between them. In germline, CDR1 is SGHVS, CDR2 FQNEAQ. CDR3 protein: CASSLGLAYTYEQYF. CDR3 DNA sequence: TGTGCCAGCAGCTTAGGTCTAGCGTACACCTACGAGCAGTACTTC.

This clone was detected once. The V call is TRBV5-5, the J call TRBJ1-6; tentatively, D is TRBD1 (6 bases). Per the germline V gene, CDR1 is SGHKS and CDR2 is YYEKEE (reference sequence). The CDR3 is made up of 18 amino acids. Trimming shortened V by 0 bases and J by 10 bases, and 23 bases separated the two germline ends. CDR3 DNA: TGTGCCAGCAGCTTGGATCATATGGGGGCGCGGGTAGTATCACCCCTCCACTTT. This sequence encodes CASSLDHMGARVVSPLHF.

This chain joins TRBV10-3 and TRBJ2-1, with D possibly being TRBD1 (5 bases). The ends were cut back, 5 bases at V and 9 bases at J, with 17 bases in the middle. Germline V lookup: CDR1 ENHRY, CDR2 SYGVKD. CDR3 length equals 14 residues. The CDR3 loop is CAISPGADLAEQFF. The DNA of the CDR3 is TGTGCCATCAGTCCTGGGGCAGACCTGGCTGAGCAGTTCTTC.

The rearrangement joins TRBV7-3 to TRBJ1-2; no firm D call. This CDR3 has 13 amino acids. The germline V and J ends were trimmed by 1 base and 6 bases, with 9 bases remaining between them. Looked up from germline, CDR1 is SGHTA and CDR2 is FQGTGA. In DNA, the CDR3 is TGTGCCAGCAGCTTAATTCCAGCCGATGGCTACACCTTC. It is translated as CASSLIPADGYTF.

The chain recombines TRBV10-3 with TRBJ2-2; possibly TRBD1 for D (5 bases). Trimming left V 1 base short and J 6 bases short, with 15 bases between. The CDR3 runs 16 residues. In germline, CDR1 is ENHRY, CDR2 SYGVKD. The DNA for the CDR3 is TGTGCCATCAGTGAGTTTCGTTCAGGGCGAGCCGGGGAGCTGTTTTTT. Amino acids: CAISEFRSGRAGELFF.

This clone was seen only a few times. V usage is TRBV3-1 (or the pseudogene TRBV3-2) and J usage is TRBJ1-2; no clear D gene. This CDR3 is built from 11 residues. Germline V gene lookup returns CDR1 LGHDT and CDR2 YNNKEL (reference sequence). V was clipped by 1 base and J by 14 bases, with 11 bases between them. CDR3 residues: CASSQGLEKTF. For the CDR3, the DNA is TGTGCCAGCAGCCAAGGGTTGGAGAAAACCTTC.